This entry lists 28 T cell receptor beta chains sequenced from one sample in a study of blood T cells in healthy people across ages (dated by TCRdb to 2014 to 2015). The method behind the library was 5' RACE. The sequencer listed for this sample is Illumina HiSeq 2500. A second PCR of 7 to 11 cycles was performed with a sample-barcoded 5' primer and a J-beta primer mix. TCRdb handled the public reads itself, with Q25 trimming in fastp and clone calling in MiXCR, and kept productive beta chains. Identical CDR3 proteins give one entry, which carries the most common genes and DNA. The sample table holds about 970,000 distinct CDR3 sequences, of which roughly 51% were seen once. About a fifth of the sample is in the top ten clones. Sequencing input: blood. These receptors were obtained from a woman aged 55-70 years in good health.

This clonotype was detected only a few times. Germline and junction disagree at one end, which may indicate a read error. The chain employs TRBV5-1 and TRBJ2-3; a weak D match, TRBD1 (5 bases). The CDR3 has 13 residues. The germline V gene has CDR1 SGHRS and CDR2 YFSETQ. The CDR3 region is CASTTQGTDTQYF. The CDR3 DNA follows: TGCGCCAGCACGACCCAGGGCACGGATACGCAGTATTTT. The full variable domain, rest sourced from reference TRBV5-1 and TRBJ2-3, is KAGVTQTPRYLIKTRGQQVTLSCSPISGHRSVSWYQQTPGQGLQFLFEYFSETQRNKGNFPGRFSGRQFSNSRSEMNVSTLELGDSALYLCASTTQGTDTQYFGPGTRLTVL.

The chain employs TRBV27 and TRBJ2-5; D is undetermined. Looked up from germline, CDR1 is MNHEY and CDR2 is SMNVEV (reference sequence). The CDR3 consists of 12 residues. With 5 bases removed from V and 13 bases from J, the gap between germline ends came to 17 bases. CDR3 amino acids: CASSAQTGPPYF. In DNA form, the CDR3 reads TGTGCCAGCAGTGCCCAGACCGGACCCCCGTACTTC.

This clonotype was detected only a few times. V gene TRBV7-6 combines with J gene TRBJ2-1; 14 bases fit TRBD2. From germline, CDR1 is SGHVS and CDR2 FNYEAQ. The CDR3 consists of 16 residues. With V trimmed by 5 bases and J by 7 bases, 7 bases remained unmatched. The CDR3 here is CASSKTSGRAKNEQFF. The DNA for the CDR3 is TGTGCCAGCAGCAAGACTAGCGGGAGGGCGAAGAATGAGCAGTTCTTC.

This clonotype has more than one count but fewer than ten. The chain joins TRBV6-1 to TRBJ2-1; 7 bases line up with TRBD2. The V gene's germline CDR1 is MNHNS and CDR2 SASEGT. This CDR3 has 15 residues. With 3 bases clipped from V and 1 base from J, the junction kept 3 bases outside the gene matches. CDR3 DNA sequence: TGTGCCAGCAGTGACGCTAGCGGATCCTACAATGAGCAGTTCTTC. Its protein product is CASSDASGSYNEQFF.

The chain couples TRBV27 to TRBJ2-7; unclear D gene. There are 13 residues in the CDR3. V lost 5 bases to trimming and J lost 5 bases, with 13 bases between them. The germline V gene encodes CDR1 MNHEY and CDR2 SMNVEV (reference sequence). The CDR3 loop reads CASSTIGRNEQYF. CDR3 in DNA: TGTGCCAGCAGTACCATAGGCAGGAACGAGCAGTACTTC.

The V call is TRBV7-2, the J call TRBJ2-7; perhaps TRBD1 as D (6 bases). The CDR3 runs to 14 residues. V was cut by 7 bases and J by 0 bases, with 13 bases left in between. Germline V lookup: CDR1 SGHTA, CDR2 FQGNSA. CDR3 sequence (DNA): TGTGCCAGCATATCATGGACAGCCTCCTACGAGCAGTACTTC. Residues: CASISWTASYEQYF.

Notes on this clonotype: Compared with germline, one end of the junction differs, possibly owing to a read error. The chain links TRBV28 to TRBJ1-5; no clear D gene. CDR1 and CDR2 from the germline V gene are MDHEN and SYDVKM. This CDR3 has 14 residues. CDR3 sequence reads: CASSKGRRSQPQHF. The CDR3 bases are TGCGCCAGCAGCAAAGGCCGAAGAAGTCAGCCCCAGCATTTT.

This clonotype was picked up a small number of times. J is TRBJ1-2 and V is TRBV6-6; D is perhaps TRBD1 (5 bases). The CDR3 length is 13 residues. V was pared by 6 bases and J by 2 bases, with 10 bases between. Germline V gene sequence: CDR1 MNHNY, CDR2 SVGAGI (reference sequence). The chain's CDR3 is CASRGTENYGYTF. The CDR3 region has the DNA TGTGCCAGCAGGGGGACTGAGAACTATGGCTACACCTTC.

This clonotype occurred a few times. The rearrangement links TRBV7-2 to TRBJ2-3; D gene unclear. Trimming left V 2 bases short and J 4 bases short, with 13 bases between. The V gene's germline CDR1 is SGHTA and CDR2 FQGNSA. The CDR3 runs to 15 residues. The CDR3 sequence: CASSLSSAPSDTQYF. CDR3 DNA: TGTGCCAGCAGCTTATCGTCGGCCCCCTCAGATACGCAGTATTTT.

This clonotype was seen only a few times. The V call is TRBV28, the J call TRBJ2-3, with unresolved D. V was trimmed by 2 bases and J by 1 base, leaving 7 bases between them. Germline-derived CDR1 and CDR2 are MDHEN and SYDVKM. CDR3 length: 14 residues. CDR3 protein: CASSLLVRTDTQYF. The CDR3 bases are TGTGCCAGCAGTTTACTAGTGCGCACAGATACGCAGTATTTT.

The chain joins TRBV6-5 to TRBJ2-7; 9 bases are a match to TRBD2. Germline assignment: CDR1 MNHEY and CDR2 SVGAGI. The CDR3 consists of 15 residues. V gave up 4 bases and J gave up 1 base; unmatched junction bases: 5. CDR3 in DNA: TGTGCCAGCAGTTCCGGGACTAGCCTTTCCTACGAGCAGTACTTC. This encodes CASSSGTSLSYEQYF.

This clonotype turned up a few times. The chain uses TRBV24-1 and TRBJ2-3, with D possibly being TRBD1 (6 bases). Germline V lookup: CDR1 KGHDR, CDR2 SFDVKD. V gave up 4 bases and J gave up 6 bases, with 16 bases separating them. The CDR3 is 15 residues long. The CDR3 here is CATSDATGSADTQYF. The CDR3 DNA reads as TGTGCCACCAGTGACGCTACAGGGTCGGCGGATACGCAGTATTTT.

The chain couples TRBV24-1 to TRBJ2-3; TRBD2 matches 9 bases. This CDR3 region has 15 residues. With 7 bases clipped from V and 5 bases from J, the junction kept 9 bases outside the gene matches. Germline V lookup: CDR1 KGHDR, CDR2 SFDVKD. Here the CDR3 DNA reads TGTGCCACCAGACGCGGGAGGGCCGAAGGAGATACGCAGTATTTT. Protein sequence: CATRRGRAEGDTQYF.

The table lists this clonotype with a few counts. The CDR3 sequence: CASSQARRGAGDTQYF. The CDR3 DNA is TGCGCCAGCAGCCAGGCCAGACGGGGTGCGGGAGATACGCAGTATTTT. The chain combines TRBV4-1 with TRBJ2-3; a weak D match, TRBD2 (5 bases). Trimming left V 3 bases short and J 5 bases short, with 18 bases between. The CDR3 totals 16 residues. Per germline, CDR1 MGHRA and CDR2 YSYEKL.

The V gene is TRBV5-5, the J gene TRBJ2-7; TRBD1 matches 7 bases. The end of the DNA is better explained by TRBJ2-5, so the J call may be wrong. The CDR3 has 12 residues. The V gene's germline CDR1 is SGHKS and CDR2 YYEKEE (reference sequence). The CDR3 DNA reads as TGTGCCAGCGCTTTTCGACAGGGGACCCAGTACTTC. As protein: CASAFRQGTQYF.

As regards this clonotype: One end of the junction does not line up with germline, which may come from a read error. The V call is TRBV7-2, the J call TRBJ2-4, with TRBD2 as a possible D gene (5 bases). TRBJ2-7 matches the DNA end more closely, so the J call is doubtful. CDR1 is SGHTA, CDR2 FQGNSA, per germline. The CDR3 sequence is 14 residues long. CDR3 nucleotide sequence: TGTGCCGGCAGCTTAGCGCGTGAGGCCTACGAGCAGTACTTC. This translates into CAGSLAREAYEQYF.

The chain has TRBV18 and TRBJ2-7; the D is unclear. The CDR3 has 17 amino acids. Trimming shortened V by 6 bases and J by 7 bases, and 28 bases separated the two germline ends. Germline V lookup: CDR1 KGHSH, CDR2 LQKENI. CDR3: CASSRKAPESSYNEQYF. In DNA form, the CDR3 reads TGTGCCAGCTCCCGGAAGGCCCCGGAGAGCTCCTACAATGAGCAGTACTTC.

This clonotype was observed a few times. The chain is built from TRBV15 and TRBJ2-1, with 9 bases matching TRBD1. Per germline, CDR1 LNHNV and CDR2 YYDKDF (reference sequence). This CDR3 spans 17 amino acids. V trimming: 2 bases; J trimming: 7 bases; junction bases outside the gene matches: 12. CDR3 bases: TGTGCCACCAGCAGAACCCTGGGACAGGGTAGGCGAAATGAGCAGTTCTTC. Translation gives CATSRTLGQGRRNEQFF. Supplemented by reference TRBV15 and TRBJ2-1, the full variable domain reads DAMVIQNPRYQVTQFGKPVTLSCSQTLNHNVMYWYQQKSSQAPKLLFHYYDKDFNNEADTPDNFQSRRPNTSFCFLDIRSPGLGDTAMYLCATSRTLGQGRRNEQFFGPGTRLTVL.

This clonotype has more than one count but fewer than ten. The chain recombines TRBV28 with TRBJ2-7; D gene unclear. Germline V lookup: CDR1 MDHEN, CDR2 SYDVKM. This CDR3 spans 15 amino acids. The V and J ends lost 3 bases and 3 bases respectively, with 15 bases between them. CDR3 loop: CASSFRGGAFYEQYF. The DNA of the CDR3 is TGTGCCAGCAGTTTTCGAGGTGGAGCATTCTACGAGCAGTACTTC.

V is TRBV2 and J is TRBJ2-6; D is undetermined. Trimming took 5 bases from V and 0 from J, leaving 8 bases between them. This CDR3 has 15 residues. Germline CDR1 is SNHLY and CDR2 is FYNNEI. CDR3 in DNA: TGTGCCAGCAGTTCACAGCGCTCTGGGGCCAACGTCCTGACTTTC. Residues: CASSSQRSGANVLTF.

This clonotype was seen a handful of times. V and J are TRBV28 and TRBJ1-2; D perhaps matches TRBD1 (5 bases). In germline, CDR1 is MDHEN, CDR2 SYDVKM. This CDR3 spans 13 amino acids. Trimming removed 4 bases from V and 6 bases from J, with 12 bases in between. The CDR3 sequence: CASSWEGQNGYTF. The CDR3 coding sequence is TGTGCCAGCAGTTGGGAGGGGCAGAATGGCTACACCTTC.

This clonotype was counted between two and nine times. The J gene is TRBJ2-7, the V gene TRBV27; D assignment may be TRBD1 or TRBD2 (5 bases each). In germline, CDR1 is MNHEY, CDR2 SMNVEV (reference sequence). There are 14 residues in the CDR3. Trimming left V 5 bases short and J 2 bases short, with 13 bases between. The CDR3 DNA is TGTGCCAGCAGTGATTCGGGGCCTACCTACGAGCAGTACTTC. Amino acid sequence: CASSDSGPTYEQYF.

The rearrangement uses TRBV27 and TRBJ2-1, with D tentatively TRBD2 (5 bases). CDR3 length: 12 amino acids. Germline V lookup: CDR1 MNHEY, CDR2 SMNVEV (reference sequence). Trimming removed 5 bases at V and 12 bases at J, with 14 bases between. The CDR3 region is CASSSMTGGQFF. CDR3 in DNA: TGTGCCAGCAGTAGCATGACCGGAGGGCAGTTCTTC.

This clonotype has just one count. V usage is TRBV20-1 and J usage is TRBJ2-7, with unresolved D. V was trimmed by 0 bases and J by 3 bases, leaving 12 bases between them. Germline loops: CDR1 DFQATT, CDR2 SNEGSKA (reference sequence). This CDR3 is 14 amino acids long. This CDR3 is CSARERVSYYEQYF. As DNA, the CDR3 is TGCAGTGCTAGAGAACGCGTCTCCTACTACGAGCAGTACTTC.

This clonotype has more than one count but fewer than ten. The chain combines TRBV4-2 with TRBJ2-1, with 12 nucleotides matching TRBD2. The CDR3 covers 16 residues. Germline loops: CDR1 LGHNA, CDR2 YNFKEQ. Trimming cost V 3 bases and J 7 bases; bases outside gene matches: 7. The CDR3 here is CASSQVLAGGFNEQFF. In DNA form, the CDR3 reads TGTGCCAGCAGCCAGGTACTAGCGGGAGGTTTTAATGAGCAGTTCTTC.

In its sample, this clonotype was seen a few times. The chain has TRBV3-1 and TRBJ2-3; 14 nucleotides line up with TRBD2. CDR1 and CDR2 from the germline V gene are LGHDT and YNNKEL (reference sequence). CDR3 length: 19 amino acids. The V and J ends lost 4 bases and 4 bases, in that order; junction bases with no gene match: 13. In nucleotides, the CDR3 is TGTGCCAGCAGCCCGGGACTAGCGGGAGTTTTTGGTCGCGCAGATACGCAGTATTTT. Amino acids: CASSPGLAGVFGRADTQYF.

V is TRBV10-3 and J is TRBJ2-3; D possibly matches TRBD1 or TRBD2 (6 bases each). Germline V lookup: CDR1 ENHRY, CDR2 SYGVKD. The V end was cut by 0 bases, the J end by 6 bases, with 13 bases between. CDR3 length equals 15 residues. The DNA of the CDR3 is TGTGCCATCAGTGAGTCAGGGGGGCGAGCGGATACGCAGTATTTT. Translated, it gives CAISESGGRADTQYF.

This CDR3 reads CASSSDTRGYEQYF. CDR3 nucleotides: TGCGCCAGCAGCTCCGACACCAGGGGCTACGAGCAGTACTTC. The chain is built from TRBV5-1 and TRBJ2-7, with TRBD1 as a possible D gene (6 bases). The CDR3 length is 14 residues. V gave up 3 bases and J gave up 3 bases, with 13 bases separating them. CDR1 SGHRS and CDR2 YFSETQ come from the germline V gene.